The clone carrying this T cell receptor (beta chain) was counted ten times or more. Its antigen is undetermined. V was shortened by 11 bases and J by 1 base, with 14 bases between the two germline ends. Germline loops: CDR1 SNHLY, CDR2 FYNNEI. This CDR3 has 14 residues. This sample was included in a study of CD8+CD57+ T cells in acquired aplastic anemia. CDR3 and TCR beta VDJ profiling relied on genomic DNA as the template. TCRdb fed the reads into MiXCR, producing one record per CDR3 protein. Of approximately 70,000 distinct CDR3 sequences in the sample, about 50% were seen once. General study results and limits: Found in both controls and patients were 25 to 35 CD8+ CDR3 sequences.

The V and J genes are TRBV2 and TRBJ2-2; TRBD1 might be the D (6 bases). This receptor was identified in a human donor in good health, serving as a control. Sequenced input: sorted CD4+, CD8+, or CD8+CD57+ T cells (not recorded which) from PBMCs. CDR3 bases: TGTGCCGTTCTAGGGACAAAGAACACCGGGGAGCTGTTTTTT. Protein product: CAVLGTKNTGELFF. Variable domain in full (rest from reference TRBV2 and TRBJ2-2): EPEVTQTPSHQVTQMGQEVILRCVPISNHLYFYWYRQILGQKVEFLVSFYNNEISEKSEIFDDQFSVERPDGSNFTLKIRSTKLEDSAMYFCAVLGTKNTGELFFGEGSRLTVL.